What follows describes a single TCR beta chain. The antigen remains undetermined. The data were obtained in a study of OX40 agonist ivuxolimab in advanced cancers. Findings of the study overall: The CD4+ and CD8+ T cells in the blood had expanded clonally by week 6 at 0.1 to 3.0 mg/kg.

The CDR3 runs to 12 residues. The germline gives CDR1 SGHVS, CDR2 FNYEAQ. Trimming pared 3 bases from V and 10 bases from J, leaving 10 bases between. This table comes from immunoSEQ multiplex PCR, and its TCRdb copy is limited to in-frame clones, with some not included. This sample carries roughly 73,000 clones, approximately 81% of them seen once, and the ten largest clones take under 1.2%. The rearrangement joins TRBV7-6 to TRBJ2-1, with D perhaps matching TRBD1 (5 bases). The TCR was taken from an adult with an advanced solid tumor such as melanoma, head and neck, liver or kidney cancer. Source: CD4+ or CD8+ T cells sorted from blood, taken in a trial of the OX40 agonist ivuxolimab. CDR3 protein: CASSFQGGEQFF. CDR3 sequence (DNA): TGTGCCAGCAGCTTCCAGGGTGGCGAGCAGTTCTTC.